What follows describes a single T cell receptor (beta chain). No cognate antigen has been identified for it. Per-base quality was not reported, and no clone a single base away is much larger than it. The collaborating institutions used their own protocols to collect whole blood in K2EDTA tubes. Collaborator samples were shipped for TCRbeta analysis as frozen whole blood, isolated PBMCs, or DNA extracted from either sample type. TCRbeta CDR3 regions were amplified from genomic DNA by means of the immunoSEQ Assay, a bias-controlled multiplex PCR. Per the source publication's procedure: The number of nucleated cells in each sample was estimated by amplification of reference gene primers within the assay. To quantify the absolute abundance of each unique TCRbeta CDR3 rearrangement, sequence reads were collapsed and filtered. For each sample, productive Simpson clonality was calculated as the square root of Simpson's diversity index across productive rearrangements. This immuneACCESS table, as held by TCRdb, lists in-frame sequences with V and J called but not all clones. Of the missing ones, under half trace to an unresolved V gene in checked studies; the others have no known cause. The DNA gave D and trimming, while V, J and clone size come from that table. The sample table records about 220,000 clones; roughly 87% of these occur just once. 1.9% of the sample comes from the top ten.

This sample stems from a study of blood T cell repertoires in COVID-19 (dated by TCRdb to about 2020). Study-wide context: The collaborator samples originated in the United States, Italy and Spain and spanned the acute and convalescent phases of COVID-19. The prospective study material was composed of cDNA or gDNA derived from T cells, B-cell-depleted T cells, or PBMCs. Deeply sampled blood TCRbeta repertoires from subjects exposed to, actively infected with, or recovered from COVID-19 were included in the dataset. The repertoires were made available in a free public database intended to serve as a resource for research on the immune response to SARS-CoV-2. Samples were obtained from the ongoing ImmuneRACE study (first 160 participants) and from about 1,300 subjects provided by 6 global collaborators. The sample metadata nearly always contained a de-identified subject ID, COVID-19 status, age in years and sex. Where available, HLA class I and class II types were obtained from metadata supplied by the sample provider rather than from assay-based typing.

Summary of the overall study and its limitations: The quantity of clinical and demographic metadata differed by source and by participant and was supplied without curation.

The sequenced sample was peripheral blood. This TCR was recovered from a man between 35 and 55 years old with active or convalescent COVID-19.

The sequenced DNA is TGTGCCAGCAGCCAACCGACACTCGTAGCGCAAGGCTACACCTTC. This is translated as CASSQPTLVAQGYTF. The chain uses TRBV4-2 and TRBJ1-2; no D gene can be assigned with confidence. CDR1 and CDR2 are read off the germline V gene as LGHNA and YNFKEQ. Reading from cysteine to phenylalanine, the CDR3 counts 15 amino acids. Only the CDR3 region is kept as DNA, spanning 45 bases read in frame from base 1. Trimming removed 2 bases from V and 8 bases from J, leaving 18 bases between the germline ends.